One and the same sample provided the 19 T cell receptor beta chains below, sequenced in a study of blood T cell repertoires in COVID-19. Sequenced by immunoSEQ multiplex PCR; TCRdb stores in-frame clones only, minus some. Seen here are 200,000 to 300,000 clones, around four fifths observed once, and the top ten hold roughly 4%. The sequenced sample was peripheral blood. Receptor source: a man aged 60-69 years with acute or convalescent COVID-19.

The chain couples TRBV7-6 to TRBJ2-7, with D possibly matching TRBD1 (5 bases). This CDR3 has 14 amino acids. Germline V lookup: CDR1 SGHVS, CDR2 FNYEAQ. Trimming stripped 4 bases from V and 1 base from J, with 11 bases between. CDR3: CASSYSTASYEQYF. In DNA, the CDR3 is TGTGCCAGCAGCTATTCGACAGCATCCTACGAGCAGTACTTC.

This chain joins TRBV6-2 or TRBV6-3 and TRBJ2-1; 11 bases match TRBD2. The CDR3 length is 15 residues. Germline-derived CDR1 and CDR2 are MNHEY and SVGEGT. Losses at the gene ends were 4 bases for V and 10 bases for J; bases not matched to a gene: 9. CDR3 loop: CASSSWLAGGPEQFF. Here the CDR3 DNA reads TGTGCCAGCAGTTCCTGGCTAGCGGGAGGTCCCGAGCAGTTCTTC.

The chain links TRBV6-2 or TRBV6-3 to TRBJ2-7; weak D call: TRBD1 (5 bases). V was clipped by 6 bases and J by 3 bases, with 18 bases between them. Germline CDR1 MNHEY, CDR2 SVGEGT. The CDR3 runs 15 residues. Here the CDR3 DNA reads TGTGCCAGCAGCTTCAGGGCATTGAAACTCTACGAGCAGTACTTC. Amino acid sequence: CASSFRALKLYEQYF.

The J gene is TRBJ1-6, the V gene TRBV5-1; 8 bases are a match to TRBD1. V was clipped by 2 bases and J by 4 bases; unmatched bases: 2. CDR1 and CDR2 from the germline V gene are SGHRS and YFSETQ. The CDR3 contains 15 residues. The CDR3 region has the DNA TGCGCCAGCAGCTTACAGGGGGGATATAATTCACCCCTCCACTTT. It specifies CASSLQGGYNSPLHF.

The chain recombines TRBV10-3 with TRBJ2-3, with D uncertain. This CDR3 contains 13 residues. V lost 6 bases to trimming and J lost 0 bases, with 7 bases between them. The germline V gene has CDR1 ENHRY and CDR2 SYGVKD. The CDR3 spells CAIRPTSTDTQYF. CDR3 bases: TGTGCCATCAGGCCAACTAGCACAGATACGCAGTATTTT.

The CDR3 region has the DNA TGTGCCAGCAGACCGGGACAGGGCTATGGCTACACCTTC. Translating gives CASRPGQGYGYTF. The rearrangement joins TRBV6-6 to TRBJ1-2; 9 bases match TRBD1. CDR1 and CDR2 (germline): MNHNY, SVGAGI (reference sequence). Germline trimming cut 6 bases from V and 4 bases from J; bases unmatched to any gene: 3. The CDR3 length is 13 residues.

Details on this clone: The sample holds other DNA sequences that translate to the same CDR3. V and J are TRBV6-6 and TRBJ2-5, with 10 bases aligning to TRBD1. Unmatched junction bases numbered 2, after V lost 2 bases and J lost 2 bases. The CDR3 contains 15 residues. Germline CDR1 and CDR2: MNHNY and SVGAGI (reference sequence). For the CDR3, the DNA is TGTGCCAGCAGTTACCGGACAGGGGGTCAAGAGACCCAGTACTTC. Protein: CASSYRTGGQETQYF.

The chain recombines TRBV6-4 with TRBJ2-2, with 8 nucleotides matching TRBD2. V lost 6 bases to trimming and J lost 5 bases; unmatched junction nucleotides: 11. The CDR3 is 16 residues long. Per germline, CDR1 MRHNA and CDR2 SNTAGT. In DNA, the CDR3 is TGTGCCAGCAGCGCCTCCGGGACTAGTAGGACCGGGGAGCTGTTTTTT. Translated, it gives CASSASGTSRTGELFF.

The chain carries TRBV5-1 and TRBJ2-3, with D possibly matching TRBD2 (6 bases). V was cut by 3 bases and J by 4 bases, with 15 bases left in between. The CDR3 spans 15 residues. The V gene's germline CDR1 is SGHRS and CDR2 YFSETQ. The DNA for the CDR3 is TGCGCCAGCAGCTCCCGGGAGCCAGGGCCAGATACGCAGTATTTT. This encodes CASSSREPGPDTQYF.

This clone has a single count. The chain combines TRBV5-1 with TRBJ1-4; TRBD1 aligns across 12 bases. The germline V gene encodes CDR1 SGHRS and CDR2 YFSETQ. The CDR3 is 14 residues long. The V and J ends lost 7 bases and 7 bases, in that order; junction bases with no gene match: 5. The CDR3 sequence: CASGPGQGAEKLFF. CDR3 nucleotides: TGCGCCAGCGGACCGGGACAGGGGGCTGAAAAACTGTTTTTT.

This chain links TRBV6-5 with TRBJ2-3, with TRBD1 matching 11 bases. This CDR3 has 15 amino acids. Per germline, CDR1 MNHEY and CDR2 SVGAGI. After removal of 0 bases from V and 4 bases from J, the junction contained 0 bases not matched to a gene. CDR3 bases: TGTGCCAGCAGTTACTCGGGACAGGGGGCAGATACGCAGTATTTT. Its protein product is CASSYSGQGADTQYF.

This rearrangement joins TRBV12-3 or TRBV12-4 to TRBJ2-7; 9 bases are shared with TRBD1. The CDR3 spans 12 residues. J was trimmed by 9 bases and V by 3 bases; bases with no gene match: 3. The CDR3 sequence is CASSLLTGGQYF. The CDR3 DNA sequence: TGTGCCAGCAGTTTGCTGACAGGGGGGCAGTACTTC.

Written as DNA, the CDR3 is TGCGCCAGCAGCTTGGGGGGACAAGGCACAGATACGCAGTATTTT. This sequence encodes CASSLGGQGTDTQYF. J is TRBJ2-3 and V is TRBV5-1, with D possibly being TRBD1 (6 bases). The germline gives CDR1 SGHRS, CDR2 YFSETQ. This CDR3 is built from 15 residues. V lost 0 bases and J 1 base, leaving 9 bases between the germline ends.

The chain joins TRBV7-9 to TRBJ1-4, with D perhaps TRBD1 (5 bases). Trimming left V 5 bases short and J 8 bases short, with 15 bases between. The CDR3 spans 14 residues. Germline assignment: CDR1 SEHNR and CDR2 FQNEAQ (reference sequence). The CDR3 loop is CASSLMGGNEKLFF. CDR3 DNA: TGTGCCAGCAGCCTCATGGGGGGGAACGAAAAACTGTTTTTT. The entire variable domain, with the rest obtained from reference TRBV7-9 and TRBJ1-4, is as follows: DTGVSQNPRHKITKRGQNVTFRCDPISEHNRLYWYRQTLGQGPEFLTYFQNEAQLEKSRLLSDRFSAERPKGSFSTLEIQRTEQGDSAMYLCASSLMGGNEKLFFGSGTQLSVL.

The CDR3 sequence: CASSRKGQGHYGYTF. The CDR3 bases are TGTGCCAGCAGCCGCAAGGGGCAGGGGCACTATGGCTACACCTTC. This rearrangement joins TRBV4-2 to TRBJ1-2; tentative D call: TRBD1 (6 bases). The CDR3 is 15 amino acids. CDR1 and CDR2 from the germline V gene are LGHNA and YNFKEQ. Trimming cost V 4 bases and J 3 bases, with 15 bases left between them.

This chain uses TRBV2 with TRBJ1-6; 7 bases fit TRBD1. The CDR3 runs 14 residues. V gave up 3 bases and J gave up 9 bases; unmatched junction bases: 5. Germline V gives CDR1 SNHLY, CDR2 FYNNEI. CDR3 amino acids: CASSDRQGGSPLHF. For the CDR3, the DNA is TGTGCCAGCAGTGATAGACAGGGTGGTTCACCCCTCCACTTT.

The V gene is TRBV6-5, the J gene TRBJ1-1; unclear D gene. The ends were cut back, 7 bases at V and 1 base at J, with 10 bases in the middle. The CDR3 spans 13 residues. Germline V lookup: CDR1 MNHEY, CDR2 SVGAGI. Here the CDR3 DNA reads TGTGCCAGCATCGGGTTTTCGAACACTGAAGCTTTCTTT. Its protein is CASIGFSNTEAFF.

This clone was seen only a few times. The chain is built from TRBV3-1 (or the pseudogene TRBV3-2) and TRBJ1-6; 8 nucleotides match TRBD1. CDR3 size: 17 residues. V lost 1 base, J lost 7 bases, and 9 bases stayed unmatched. Looked up from germline, CDR1 is LGHDT and CDR2 is YNNKEL (reference sequence). This CDR3 reads CASSQAFVQGGNSPLHF. The CDR3 DNA reads TGTGCCAGCAGCCAAGCCTTCGTACAGGGGGGGAATTCACCCCTCCACTTT.

This clone is a singleton in its sample. The V gene is TRBV18, the J gene TRBJ2-5; 7 bases map to TRBD2. The ends lost 6 bases at V and 6 bases at J; junction bases unmatched: 16. The CDR3 is 16 residues long. Germline CDR1 and CDR2: KGHSH and LQKENI. In DNA, the CDR3 is TGTGCCAGCTCGCTTCTCGCTTCTAGCGGAGGGAAGACCCAGTACTTC. This sequence encodes CASSLLASSGGKTQYF.